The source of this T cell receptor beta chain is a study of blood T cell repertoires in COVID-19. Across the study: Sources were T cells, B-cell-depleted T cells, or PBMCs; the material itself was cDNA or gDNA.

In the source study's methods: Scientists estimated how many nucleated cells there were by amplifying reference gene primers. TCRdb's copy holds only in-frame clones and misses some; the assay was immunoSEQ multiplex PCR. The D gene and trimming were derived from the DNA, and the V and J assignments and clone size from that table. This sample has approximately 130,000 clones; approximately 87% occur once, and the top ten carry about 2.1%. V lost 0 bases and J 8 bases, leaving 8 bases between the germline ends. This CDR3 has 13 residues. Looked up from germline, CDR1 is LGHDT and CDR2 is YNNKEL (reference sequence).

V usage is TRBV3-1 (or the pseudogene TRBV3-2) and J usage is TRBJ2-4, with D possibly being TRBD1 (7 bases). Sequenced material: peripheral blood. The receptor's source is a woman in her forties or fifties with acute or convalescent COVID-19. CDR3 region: CASSQDRGDIQYF. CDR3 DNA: TGTGCCAGCAGCCAAGACAGGGGGGACATTCAGTACTTC.